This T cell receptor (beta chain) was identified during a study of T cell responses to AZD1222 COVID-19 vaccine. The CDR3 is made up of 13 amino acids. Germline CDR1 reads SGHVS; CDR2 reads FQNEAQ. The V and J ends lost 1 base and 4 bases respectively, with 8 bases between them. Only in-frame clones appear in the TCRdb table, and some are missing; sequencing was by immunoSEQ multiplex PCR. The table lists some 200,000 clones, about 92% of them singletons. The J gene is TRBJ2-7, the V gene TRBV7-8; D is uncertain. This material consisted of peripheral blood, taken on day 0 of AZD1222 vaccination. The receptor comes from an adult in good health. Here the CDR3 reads CASSLVPGYEQYF. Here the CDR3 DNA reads TGTGCCAGCAGCTTAGTCCCTGGGTACGAGCAGTACTTC.